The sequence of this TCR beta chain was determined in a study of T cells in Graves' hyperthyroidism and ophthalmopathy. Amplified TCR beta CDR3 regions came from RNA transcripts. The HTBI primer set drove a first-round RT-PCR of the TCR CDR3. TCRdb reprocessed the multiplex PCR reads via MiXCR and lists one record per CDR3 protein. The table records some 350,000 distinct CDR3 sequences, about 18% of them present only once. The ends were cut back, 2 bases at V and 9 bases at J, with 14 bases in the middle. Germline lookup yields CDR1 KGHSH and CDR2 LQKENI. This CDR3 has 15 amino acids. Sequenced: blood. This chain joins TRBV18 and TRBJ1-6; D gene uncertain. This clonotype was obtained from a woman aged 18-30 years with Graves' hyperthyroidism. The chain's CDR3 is CASSPARDMASPLHF. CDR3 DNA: TGTGCCAGCTCACCAGCTCGAGATATGGCTTCACCCCTCCACTTT. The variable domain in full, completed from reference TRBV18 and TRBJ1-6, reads NAGVMQNPRHLVRRRGQEARLRCSPMKGHSHVYWYRQLPEEGLKFMVYLQKENIIDESGMPKERFSAEFPKEGPSILRIQQVVRGDSAAYFCASSPARDMASPLHFGNGTRLTVT.